Listed below are T cell receptor beta chains from one sample, sequenced in a study of blood T cell repertoires in COVID-19. Produced via immunoSEQ multiplex PCR; TCRdb's table is partial and in-frame only. The table has 200,000 to 300,000 clones, about 89% seen once; the top ten hold approximately 4.2%. Input material: PBMCs or T cells enriched from blood (not recorded which). Receptors were obtained from a woman younger than 45 who had recovered from COVID-19. Both conserved end residues are trimmed from each CDR3. Only part of the rows carry a size: once, few, many, or a class if the clone is expanded.

clone_size: .
v_call: TRBV2
j_call: TRBJ2-7
cdr3_aa: ASSEGYPTEQY

clone_size: .
v_call: TRBV19
j_call: TRBJ1-1
cdr3_aa: ASSSPGGGNTEAF

clone_size: .
v_call: TRBV5-6
j_call: TRBJ2-7
cdr3_aa: ASSLGARYEQY

clone_size: many
v_call: TRBV19
j_call: TRBJ2-7
cdr3_aa: ASSKKESPPSYEQY

clone_size: .
v_call: TRBV7-9
j_call: TRBJ1-1
cdr3_aa: ASSLVRAGNTEAF

clone_size: .
v_call: TRBV30
j_call: TRBJ1-1
cdr3_aa: AWSLVPGTEAF

clone_size: .
v_call: TRBV13
j_call: TRBJ1-1
cdr3_aa: ASSLNQYRQGLNTEAF

clone_size: .
v_call: TRBV7-3
j_call: TRBJ1-1
cdr3_aa: ASSRQGGDTEAF

clone_size: few
v_call: TRBV29-1
j_call: TRBJ1-1
cdr3_aa: SVVARAGVSEAF

clone_size: .
v_call: TRBV18
j_call: TRBJ1-5
cdr3_aa: ASSPTGHSQPQH

clone_size: .
v_call: TRBV19
j_call: TRBJ1-2
cdr3_aa: ARSFTGQGPYGYT

clone_size: .
v_call: TRBV6-5
j_call: TRBJ2-5
cdr3_aa: ASTLDRGRETQY

clone_size: .
v_call: TRBV5-6
j_call: TRBJ1-3
cdr3_aa: ASSSGTVLLGAGNTIY

clone_size: .
v_call: TRBV11-2
j_call: TRBJ1-1
cdr3_aa: ASSSDRMNTEAF

clone_size: .
v_call: TRBV9
j_call: TRBJ1-2
cdr3_aa: ASSVDRLGYGYT

clone_size: .
v_call: TRBV9
j_call: TRBJ1-6
cdr3_aa: ASSVSPRTGENSPLH

clone_size: .
v_call: TRBV7-9
j_call: TRBJ1-1
cdr3_aa: ASNHAVNTEAF

clone_size: .
v_call: TRBV5-4
j_call: TRBJ2-6
cdr3_aa: ASSFPGQFSGANVLT

clone_size: .
v_call: TRBV6-1
j_call: TRBJ2-5
cdr3_aa: ASSEPATRGETQY

clone_size: .
v_call: TRBV28
j_call: TRBJ1-2
cdr3_aa: ASSRGTDYGYT

clone_size: .
v_call: TRBV7-3
j_call: TRBJ1-2
cdr3_aa: ASSPERGTAEFLHYGYT

clone_size: .
v_call: TRBV18
j_call: TRBJ1-1
cdr3_aa: ASSLGQPNTEAF

clone_size: .
v_call: TRBV27
j_call: TRBJ1-2
cdr3_aa: ASSLGAGGARNYGYT

clone_size: .
v_call: TRBV18
j_call: TRBJ2-7
cdr3_aa: ASSPPGREGYEQY

clone_size: .
v_call: TRBV25-1
j_call: TRBJ2-4
cdr3_aa: ASSEPYTGAKNIQY

clone_size: .
v_call: TRBV5-1
j_call: TRBJ2-3
cdr3_aa: ASSPPTDPPKDTQY

clone_size: .
v_call: TRBV28
j_call: TRBJ1-2
cdr3_aa: ATQGALNYGYT

clone_size: .
v_call: TRBV30
j_call: TRBJ1-5
cdr3_aa: AWKSWTANGNQPQH

clone_size: .
v_call: TRBV5-3
j_call: TRBJ2-5
cdr3_aa: ARSFRGLAGFGTRETQY

clone_size: .
v_call: TRBV5-8
j_call: TRBJ1-3
cdr3_aa: ASSSFPGTNSGNTIY

clone_size: .
v_call: TRBV10-1
j_call: TRBJ2-7
cdr3_aa: ASIVSGPSSSYEQY

clone_size: .
v_call: TRBV28
j_call: TRBJ1-2
cdr3_aa: ASSLSRNIYGYT

clone_size: .
v_call: TRBV19
j_call: TRBJ1-5
cdr3_aa: ASSILTSSGQPQH

clone_size: .
v_call: TRBV20-1
j_call: TRBJ1-6
cdr3_aa: SASTGSSYNSPLH

clone_size: .
v_call: TRBV24-1
j_call: TRBJ2-2
cdr3_aa: ATTTGPNTGELF